This is a list of T cell receptor beta chains from one sample in a study of blood T cell repertoires in COVID-19. Generated by immunoSEQ multiplex PCR, the TCRdb table keeps only in-frame clones and is missing some. The data contain about 67,000 clones, around nine tenths of them singletons. Source material: peripheral blood. These receptors all stem from a woman of 80 years or more with acute or convalescent COVID-19. CDR3s include the opening cysteine and the closing phenylalanine or tryptophan. The D gene is left open where the match is weak. A clone size is listed for some rows: how often the clone was seen (once, few, many), or a class if it is expanded.

J gene: TRBJ2-1; D gene: TRBD2; clone size: -; V gene: TRBV6-2/TRBV6-3; CDR3 DNA: TGTGCCAGCAGTTACGCTACTAGCGGATACAATGAGCAGTTCTTC; CDR3 protein: CASSYATSGYNEQFF
J gene: TRBJ2-7; D gene: TRBD2; clone size: -; V gene: TRBV7-2; CDR3 DNA: TGTGCCAGCAGCTTAGTGGGGACTAGCGGGGAGTACGAGCAGTACTTC; CDR3 protein: CASSLVGTSGEYEQYF
J gene: TRBJ2-7; D gene: -; clone size: -; V gene: TRBV5-6; CDR3 DNA: TGTGCCAGCAGCTTGTCCTCCCGTCTCGAGCAGTACTTC; CDR3 protein: CASSLSSRLEQYF
J gene: TRBJ1-5; D gene: TRBD1; clone size: -; V gene: TRBV28; CDR3 DNA: TGTGCCAGCAGTTTAGGACAGGGACCCCAGCATTTT; CDR3 protein: CASSLGQGPQHF
J gene: TRBJ1-5; D gene: -; clone size: -; V gene: TRBV29-1; CDR3 DNA: TGCAGCGTTTCTGACGAGGCGAGTCAGCCCCAGCATTTT; CDR3 protein: CSVSDEASQPQHF
J gene: TRBJ2-5; D gene: -; clone size: -; V gene: TRBV28; CDR3 DNA: TGTGCCAGCGAAAGGTTTGGGAGGGAGACCCAGTACTTC; CDR3 protein: CASERFGRETQYF
J gene: TRBJ2-3; D gene: -; clone size: many; V gene: TRBV5-1; CDR3 DNA: TGCGCCAGCAGCCCCGAGGTCGGCGGTTCTGCGCAGTATTTT; CDR3 protein: CASSPEVGGSAQYF
J gene: TRBJ1-5; D gene: -; clone size: -; V gene: TRBV20-1; CDR3 DNA: TGCAGTGCTAGTGACGGTCAGCCCCAGCATTTT; CDR3 protein: CSASDGQPQHF
J gene: TRBJ1-1; D gene: -; clone size: -; V gene: TRBV30; CDR3 DNA: TGTGCCTGGAGTGTTCTTGAGGGTACTGAAGCTTTCTTT; CDR3 protein: CAWSVLEGTEAFF
J gene: TRBJ1-3; D gene: -; clone size: once; V gene: TRBV5-1; CDR3 DNA: TGCGCCAGCAGCTTGGGCCCGCTATCCTCTGGAAACACCATATATTTT; CDR3 protein: CASSLGPLSSGNTIYF
J gene: TRBJ2-1; D gene: -; clone size: -; V gene: TRBV5-1; CDR3 DNA: TGCGCCAGCAGCTTGGGCCACCGTAGCTCCTACAATGAGCAGTTCTTC; CDR3 protein: CASSLGHRSSYNEQFF
J gene: TRBJ2-6; D gene: -; clone size: -; V gene: TRBV28; CDR3 DNA: TGTGCCAGCACCCTATCTGGGGCCAACGTCCTGACTTTC; CDR3 protein: CASTLSGANVLTF
J gene: TRBJ2-7; D gene: -; clone size: -; V gene: TRBV7-9; CDR3 DNA: TGTGCCAGCAGCTTAGACCCGAGCTCCTACGAGCAGTACTTC; CDR3 protein: CASSLDPSSYEQYF
J gene: TRBJ2-1; D gene: TRBD2; clone size: -; V gene: TRBV11-2; CDR3 DNA: TGTGCCAGCAGCCGGGGGAGCGGGGGCTCCTACAATGAGCAGTTCTTC; CDR3 protein: CASSRGSGGSYNEQFF
J gene: TRBJ2-3; D gene: TRBD1; clone size: -; V gene: TRBV11-3; CDR3 DNA: TGTGCCAGCAGCTTAGGGTGGTCGGGACAGGGGCGGGATACGCAGTATTTT; CDR3 protein: CASSLGWSGQGRDTQYF
J gene: TRBJ1-1; D gene: -; clone size: -; V gene: TRBV2; CDR3 DNA: TGTGCCAGCCACCGGGAGGTCGACACTGAAGCTTTCTTT; CDR3 protein: CASHREVDTEAFF
J gene: TRBJ1-3; D gene: -; clone size: -; V gene: TRBV7-7; CDR3 DNA: TGTGCCAGCAGCCCTAGTATCGCTGGAAACACCATATATTTT; CDR3 protein: CASSPSIAGNTIYF
J gene: TRBJ1-5; D gene: -; clone size: -; V gene: TRBV15; CDR3 DNA: TGTGCCACCAGCAGAGGACAGTTCAATCAGCCCCAGCATTTT; CDR3 protein: CATSRGQFNQPQHF
J gene: TRBJ1-1; D gene: -; clone size: -; V gene: TRBV12-3/TRBV12-4; CDR3 DNA: TGTGCCAGCAGTTACTCGGGGGAGACTGAAGCTTTCTTT; CDR3 protein: CASSYSGETEAFF
J gene: TRBJ2-2; D gene: -; clone size: -; V gene: TRBV28; CDR3 DNA: TGTGCCAGCAGTTTATCCTCCGGGGAGCTGTTTTTT; CDR3 protein: CASSLSSGELFF
J gene: TRBJ2-1; D gene: -; clone size: once; V gene: TRBV18; CDR3 DNA: TGTGCCAGCTCCCGAGGAGCGGCCCCCAATGAGCAGTTCTTC; CDR3 protein: CASSRGAAPNEQFF
J gene: TRBJ1-1; D gene: -; clone size: -; V gene: TRBV7-2; CDR3 DNA: TGTGCCAGCAGCCCCCAGGGAGTGGGAGGTGAAGCTTTCTTT; CDR3 protein: CASSPQGVGGEAFF
J gene: TRBJ1-5; D gene: -; clone size: -; V gene: TRBV30; CDR3 DNA: TGTGCCTGGAGTGTAGGGCGGGATCAGCCCCAGCATTTT; CDR3 protein: CAWSVGRDQPQHF
J gene: TRBJ2-5; D gene: -; clone size: -; V gene: TRBV5-4; CDR3 DNA: TGTGCCAGCAGCTCGGGTGTCCAAGAGACCCAGTACTTC; CDR3 protein: CASSSGVQETQYF
J gene: TRBJ1-5; D gene: -; clone size: -; V gene: TRBV9; CDR3 DNA: TGTGCCAGCGCCGGGTCTCCAAATCAGCCCCAGCATTTT; CDR3 protein: CASAGSPNQPQHF
J gene: TRBJ1-5; D gene: TRBD1; clone size: -; V gene: TRBV19; CDR3 DNA: TGTGCCAGTAGTATAGGCGGACAGGGCAATCAGCCCCAGCATTTT; CDR3 protein: CASSIGGQGNQPQHF
J gene: TRBJ1-2; D gene: -; clone size: -; V gene: TRBV29-1; CDR3 DNA: TGCAGCGTTGAGGGGAGGGGTGGCTACACCTTC; CDR3 protein: CSVEGRGGYTF
J gene: TRBJ2-5; D gene: TRBD2; clone size: once; V gene: TRBV27; CDR3 DNA: TGTGCCAGCAGTTTATCGCTGCTTCAGGCGGGGGGAGAGACCCAGTACTTC; CDR3 protein: CASSLSLLQAGGETQYF
J gene: TRBJ1-4; D gene: -; clone size: once; V gene: TRBV2; CDR3 DNA: TGTGCCAGCAGTGGCGTAAAATATGAAAAACTGTTTTTT; CDR3 protein: CASSGVKYEKLFF
J gene: TRBJ1-2; D gene: -; clone size: -; V gene: TRBV7-9; CDR3 DNA: TGTGCCAGCAGCTTAGCGGGTCTTCAGGGAAGGGGCGGCTACACCTTC; CDR3 protein: CASSLAGLQGRGGYTF
J gene: TRBJ2-1; D gene: TRBD2; clone size: -; V gene: TRBV7-8; CDR3 DNA: TGTGCCAGCAGCTTACCTCGAAGGGGAGGGCTGAAGGAGAGTGAGCAGTTCTTC; CDR3 protein: CASSLPRRGGLKESEQFF
J gene: TRBJ1-4; D gene: -; clone size: -; V gene: TRBV5-1; CDR3 DNA: TGCGCCAGCAGCTTGGCCGCCGGTTCAAATGAAAAACTGTTTTTT; CDR3 protein: CASSLAAGSNEKLFF
J gene: TRBJ1-6; D gene: -; clone size: -; V gene: TRBV6-2/TRBV6-3; CDR3 DNA: TGTGCCAGCAGCGAGAGCTATTCACCCCTCCACTTT; CDR3 protein: CASSESYSPLHF
J gene: TRBJ1-5; D gene: TRBD1; clone size: -; V gene: TRBV27; CDR3 DNA: TGTGCCAGCCGACTAGGAGGGGGCTACGAAAGTCAGCCCCAGCATTTT; CDR3 protein: CASRLGGGYESQPQHF
J gene: TRBJ1-5; D gene: TRBD1; clone size: -; V gene: TRBV5-5; CDR3 DNA: TGTGCCAGCAGCAACGGACAGGGAGGGCAGCCCCAGCATTTT; CDR3 protein: CASSNGQGGQPQHF
J gene: TRBJ1-6; D gene: TRBD1; clone size: -; V gene: TRBV6-6; CDR3 DNA: TGTGCCAGCAGTTTCGGGACAGCCTATAATTCACCCCTCCACTTT; CDR3 protein: CASSFGTAYNSPLHF
J gene: TRBJ1-5; D gene: -; clone size: -; V gene: TRBV28; CDR3 DNA: TGTGCCAGCAGTTTGGTCAGGACACTTAATCAGCCCCAGCATTTT; CDR3 protein: CASSLVRTLNQPQHF